This record covers a single TCR beta chain. Its antigen is unidentified. The source of the sample is a study of OX40 agonist ivuxolimab in advanced cancers. About the study: The group had a mean age of around 60 years, ranged from 23 to 79, and was 75% to 85% male. A history of anti-PD-1, anti-PD-L1 or anti-CTLA-4 therapy was acceptable, and approximately 40% had some.

Study-wide points: Not determined was the antigen specificity of the expanded peripheral T cells.

With 5 bases clipped from V and 5 bases from J, the junction kept 12 bases outside the gene matches. CDR1 is ENHRY, CDR2 SYGVKD, per germline. The CDR3 is 16 residues long. Method: immunoSEQ multiplex PCR; TCRdb's copy keeps in-frame clones and lacks some. This sample has under 85,000 clones, with 86% found just once. The sequences come from CD4+ or CD8+ T cells sorted from blood, collected in a trial of the OX40 agonist ivuxolimab. The origin of this receptor is an adult with an advanced solid tumor such as melanoma, head and neck, liver or kidney cancer. The gene calls are TRBV10-3 and TRBJ1-1; 9 positions agree with TRBD1. CDR3 region: CAISTNTGGAGTEAFF. CDR3 bases: TGTGCCATCAGTACTAATACAGGGGGCGCCGGAACTGAAGCTTTCTTT.